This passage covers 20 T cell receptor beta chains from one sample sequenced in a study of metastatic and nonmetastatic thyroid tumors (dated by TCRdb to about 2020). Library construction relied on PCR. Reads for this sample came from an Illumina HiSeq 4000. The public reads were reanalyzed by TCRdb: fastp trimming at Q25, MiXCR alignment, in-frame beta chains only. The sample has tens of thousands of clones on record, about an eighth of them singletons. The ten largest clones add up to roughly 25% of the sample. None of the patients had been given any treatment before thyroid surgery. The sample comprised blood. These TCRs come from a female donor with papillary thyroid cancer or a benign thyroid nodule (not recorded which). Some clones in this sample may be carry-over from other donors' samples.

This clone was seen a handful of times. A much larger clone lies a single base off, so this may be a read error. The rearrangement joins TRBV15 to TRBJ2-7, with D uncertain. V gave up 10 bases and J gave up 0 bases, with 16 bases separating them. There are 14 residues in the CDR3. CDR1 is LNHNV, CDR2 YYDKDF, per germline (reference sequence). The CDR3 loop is CAIRRDASSYEQYF. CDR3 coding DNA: TGTGCCATCAGAAGAGATGCGAGCTCCTACGAGCAGTACTTC.

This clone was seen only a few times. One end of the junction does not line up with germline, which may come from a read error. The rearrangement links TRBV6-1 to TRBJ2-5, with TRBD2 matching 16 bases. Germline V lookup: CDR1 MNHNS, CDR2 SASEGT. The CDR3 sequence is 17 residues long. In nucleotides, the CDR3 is TGTGCCAGCAGCCACCCGGGACTAGCGGGAGGGGGAGAGGCCCAGTACTTC. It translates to CASSHPGLAGGGEAQYF.

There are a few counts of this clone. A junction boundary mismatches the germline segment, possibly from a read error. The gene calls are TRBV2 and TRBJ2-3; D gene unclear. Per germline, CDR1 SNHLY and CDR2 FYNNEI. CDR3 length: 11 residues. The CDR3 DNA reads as TGTGCCAGCAGCGAGGAGTGTACGGAGTATTTT. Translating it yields CASSEECTEYF.

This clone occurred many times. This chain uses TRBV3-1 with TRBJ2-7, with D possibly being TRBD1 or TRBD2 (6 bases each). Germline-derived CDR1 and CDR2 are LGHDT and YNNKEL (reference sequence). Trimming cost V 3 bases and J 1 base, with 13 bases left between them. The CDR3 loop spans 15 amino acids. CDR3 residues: CASSHPGGSSYEQYF. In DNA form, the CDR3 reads TGTGCCAGCAGCCACCCCGGGGGCTCGTCCTACGAGCAGTACTTC.

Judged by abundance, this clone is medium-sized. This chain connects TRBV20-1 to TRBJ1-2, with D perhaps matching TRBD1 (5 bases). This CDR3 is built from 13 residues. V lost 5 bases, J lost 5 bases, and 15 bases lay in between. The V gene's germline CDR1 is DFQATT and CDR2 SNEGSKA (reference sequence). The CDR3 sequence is CSAGGTLRYGYTF. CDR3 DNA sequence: TGCAGTGCTGGAGGGACTTTGAGGTATGGCTACACCTTC.

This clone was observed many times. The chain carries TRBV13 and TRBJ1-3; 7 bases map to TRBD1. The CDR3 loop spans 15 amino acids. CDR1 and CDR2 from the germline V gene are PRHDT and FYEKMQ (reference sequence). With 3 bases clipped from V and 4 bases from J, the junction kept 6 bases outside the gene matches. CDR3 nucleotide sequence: TGTGCCAGCAGCTTGGGAGGGGGCAACGGAAACACCATATATTTT. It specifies CASSLGGGNGNTIYF.

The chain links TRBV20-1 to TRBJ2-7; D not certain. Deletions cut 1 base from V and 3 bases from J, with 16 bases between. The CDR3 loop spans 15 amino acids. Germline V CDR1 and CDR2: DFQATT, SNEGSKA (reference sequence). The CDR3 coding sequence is TGCAGTGCTAGAGTTCGTGGCGGCGGAATCTACGAGCAGTACTTC. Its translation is CSARVRGGGIYEQYF.

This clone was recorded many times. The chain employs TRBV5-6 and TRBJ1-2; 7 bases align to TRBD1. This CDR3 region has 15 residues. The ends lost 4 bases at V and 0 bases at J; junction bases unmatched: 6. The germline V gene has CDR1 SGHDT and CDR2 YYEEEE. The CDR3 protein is CASSPIGTANYGYTF. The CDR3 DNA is TGTGCCAGCAGCCCGATCGGGACAGCTAACTATGGCTACACCTTC.

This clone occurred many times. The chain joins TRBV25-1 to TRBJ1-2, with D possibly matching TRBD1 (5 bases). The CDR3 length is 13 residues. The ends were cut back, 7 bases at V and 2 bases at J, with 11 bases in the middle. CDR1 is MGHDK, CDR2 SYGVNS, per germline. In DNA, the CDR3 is TGTGCCAGCACCCCGGGACCGAACTATGGCTACACCTTC. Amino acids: CASTPGPNYGYTF.

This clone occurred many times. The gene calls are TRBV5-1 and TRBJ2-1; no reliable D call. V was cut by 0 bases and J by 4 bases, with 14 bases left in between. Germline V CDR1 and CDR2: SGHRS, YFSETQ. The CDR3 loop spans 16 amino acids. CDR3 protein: CASSLVGDSTYNEQFF. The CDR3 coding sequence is TGCGCCAGCAGCTTGGTGGGCGACTCCACGTACAATGAGCAGTTCTTC.

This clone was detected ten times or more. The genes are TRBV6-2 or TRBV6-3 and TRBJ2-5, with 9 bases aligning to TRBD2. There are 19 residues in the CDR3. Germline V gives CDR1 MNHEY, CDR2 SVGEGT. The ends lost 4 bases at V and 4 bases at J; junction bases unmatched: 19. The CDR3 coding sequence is TGTGCCAGCAGTTTCCTCCCTCCAGCGGGAGGCGACCTCGGAGAGACCCAGTACTTC. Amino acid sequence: CASSFLPPAGGDLGETQYF.

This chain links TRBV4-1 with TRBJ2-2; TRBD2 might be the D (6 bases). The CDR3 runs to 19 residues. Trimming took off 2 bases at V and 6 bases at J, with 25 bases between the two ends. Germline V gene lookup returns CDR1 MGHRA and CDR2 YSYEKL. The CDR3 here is CASSQTGALGGASSGELFF. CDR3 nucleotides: TGCGCCAGCAGCCAAACTGGAGCACTGGGCGGGGCGTCGTCCGGGGAGCTGTTTTTT.

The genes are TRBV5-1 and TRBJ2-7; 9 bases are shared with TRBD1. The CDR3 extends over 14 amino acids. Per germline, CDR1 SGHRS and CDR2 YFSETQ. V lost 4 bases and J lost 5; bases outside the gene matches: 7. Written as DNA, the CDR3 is TGCGCCAGCAGCCTACAGGGGGCCCTGAACGAGCAGTACTTC. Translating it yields CASSLQGALNEQYF.

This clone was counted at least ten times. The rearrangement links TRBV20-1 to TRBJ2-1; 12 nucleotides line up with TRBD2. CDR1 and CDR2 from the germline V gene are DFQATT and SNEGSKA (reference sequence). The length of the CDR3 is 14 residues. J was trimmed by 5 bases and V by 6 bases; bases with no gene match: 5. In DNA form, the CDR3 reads TGCAGTGCATCTAGCGGGAGGGGAGACAATGAGCAGTTCTTC. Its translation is CSASSGRGDNEQFF.

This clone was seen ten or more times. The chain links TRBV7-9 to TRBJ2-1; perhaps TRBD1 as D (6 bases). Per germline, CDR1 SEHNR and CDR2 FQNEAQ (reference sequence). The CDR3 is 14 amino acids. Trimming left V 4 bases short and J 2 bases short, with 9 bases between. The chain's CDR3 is CASSSTGPYNEQFF. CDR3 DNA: TGTGCCAGCAGCTCGACAGGTCCCTACAATGAGCAGTTCTTC.

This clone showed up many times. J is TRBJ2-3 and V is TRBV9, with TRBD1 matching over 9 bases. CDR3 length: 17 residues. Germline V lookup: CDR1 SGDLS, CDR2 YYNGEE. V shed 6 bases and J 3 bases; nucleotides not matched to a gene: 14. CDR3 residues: CASNTWDREGGTDTQYF. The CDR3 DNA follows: TGTGCCAGCAACACTTGGGACAGGGAGGGGGGAACAGATACGCAGTATTTT.

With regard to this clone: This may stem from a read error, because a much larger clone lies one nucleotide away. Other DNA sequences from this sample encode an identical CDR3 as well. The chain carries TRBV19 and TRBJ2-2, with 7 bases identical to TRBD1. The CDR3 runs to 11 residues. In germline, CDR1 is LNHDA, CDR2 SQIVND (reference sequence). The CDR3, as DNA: TGCTATAGGGGGCAGGACGGTGAGCTGTTTTTT. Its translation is CYRGQDGELFF. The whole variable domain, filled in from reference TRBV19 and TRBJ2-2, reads DGGITQSPKYLFRKEGQNVTLSCEQNLNHDAMYWYRQDPGQGLRLIYYSQIVNDFQKGDIAEGYSVSREKKESFPLTVTSAQKNPTAFYLCYRGQDGELFFGEGSRLTVL.

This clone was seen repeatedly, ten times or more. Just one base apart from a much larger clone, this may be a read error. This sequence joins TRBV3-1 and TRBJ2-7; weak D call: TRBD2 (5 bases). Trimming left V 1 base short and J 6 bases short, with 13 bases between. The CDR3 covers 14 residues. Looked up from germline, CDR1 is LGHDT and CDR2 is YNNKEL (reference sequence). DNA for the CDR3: TGTGCCAGCAGCCAAGGGACGACGGACTGCGAGCAGTACTTC. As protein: CASSQGTTDCEQYF.

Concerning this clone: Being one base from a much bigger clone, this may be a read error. The CDR3 spells CASNPPRGGVVPAGGHNEQFF. The CDR3 DNA reads as TGTGCCAGCAACCCCCCGAGGGGGGGGGTGGTTCCAGCGGGAGGCCACAATGAGCAGTTCTTC. This chain connects TRBV6-2 or TRBV6-3 to TRBJ2-1; 9 nucleotides align to TRBD2. Germline V gives CDR1 MNHEY, CDR2 SVGEGT. The trim removed 7 bases at V and 5 bases at J, leaving 27 bases unmatched. The CDR3 is made up of 21 amino acids.

CDR3 sequence reads: CASSYPEQEITGELFF. The CDR3 region has the DNA TGTGCCAGCAGTTACCCGGAACAGGAGATCACCGGGGAGCTGTTTTTT. This chain connects TRBV11-1 to TRBJ2-2; TRBD1 is a possible D gene (5 bases). The CDR3 is 16 residues long. Germline CDR1 SGHAT, CDR2 FQDESV (reference sequence). Trimming removed 6 bases at V and 4 bases at J, with 18 bases between.